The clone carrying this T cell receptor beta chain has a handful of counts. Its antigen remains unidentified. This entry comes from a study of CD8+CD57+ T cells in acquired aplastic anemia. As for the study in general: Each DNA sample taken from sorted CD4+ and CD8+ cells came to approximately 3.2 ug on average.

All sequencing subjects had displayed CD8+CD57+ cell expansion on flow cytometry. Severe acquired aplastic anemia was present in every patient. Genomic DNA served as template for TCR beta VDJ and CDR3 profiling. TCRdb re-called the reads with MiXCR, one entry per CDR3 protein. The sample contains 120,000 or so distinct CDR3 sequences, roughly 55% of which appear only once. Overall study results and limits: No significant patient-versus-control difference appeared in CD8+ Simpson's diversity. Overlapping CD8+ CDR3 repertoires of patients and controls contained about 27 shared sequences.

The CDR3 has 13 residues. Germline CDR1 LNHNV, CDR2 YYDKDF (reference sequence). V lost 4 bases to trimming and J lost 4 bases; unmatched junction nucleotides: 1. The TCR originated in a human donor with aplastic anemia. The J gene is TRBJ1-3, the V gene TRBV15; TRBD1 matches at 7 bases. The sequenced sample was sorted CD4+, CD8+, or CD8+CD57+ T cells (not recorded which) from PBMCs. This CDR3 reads CATSKDRGNTIYF. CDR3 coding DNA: TGTGCCACCAGCAAGGACAGGGGAAACACCATATATTTT.